Described below is a single T cell receptor beta chain sequence and its context. Its antigen is still unknown. Each CDR3 protein is one row after TCRdb ran MiXCR on the RT-PCR reads. The table has 450,000 to 700,000 distinct CDR3 sequences, about 15% seen once; the top ten hold around 10%. The CDR3 is made up of 14 amino acids. Trimming removed 1 base from V and 6 bases from J, with 13 bases in between. Germline loops: CDR1 LGHNA, CDR2 YNFKEQ. This sample stems from a study of response to subunit inactivated influenza vaccine. Findings and limits, study-wide: Seasonal influenza vaccination, on each occasion, was suggested by the authors to recruit few new T cells.

The clonotype comes from a man aged 50-60 years who received an inactivated influenza vaccine. The sequenced sample was PBMCs from blood, obtained 11 to 12 days after vaccination. This chain uses TRBV4-2 with TRBJ2-7, with a possible D match to TRBD1 (6 bases). The DNA for the CDR3 is TGTGCCAGCAGCCAAGGGGACACGGCCACCGAGCAGTACTTC. Translation: CASSQGDTATEQYF.